This T cell receptor beta chain was identified in a study of T cell responses to AZD1222 COVID-19 vaccine. The data were produced by immunoSEQ multiplex PCR, yet TCRdb's version contains in-frame clones alone and is incomplete. The data show about 130,000 clones, 85% seen once. CDR3 size: 15 residues. V lost 3 bases, J lost 3 bases, and 15 bases lay in between. Germline lookup yields CDR1 LNHDA and CDR2 SQIVND (reference sequence). The source of this sequence is an adult who received the AZD1222 COVID-19 vaccine. The chain uses TRBV19 and TRBJ2-7; D call uncertain. The sequencing used peripheral blood, collected 28 days after the second AZD1222 dose. The CDR3 DNA reads as TGTGCCAGTAGTATCGGGCCGCAGCCAGACTACGAGCAGTACTTC. Its translation is CASSIGPQPDYEQYF. The whole variable domain, remainder taken from reference TRBV19 and TRBJ2-7, is DGGITQSPKYLFRKEGQNVTLSCEQNLNHDAMYWYRQDPGQGLRLIYYSQIVNDFQKGDIAEGYSVSREKKESFPLTVTSAQKNPTAFYLCASSIGPQPDYEQYFGPGTRLTVT.